The rows below give T cell receptor beta chains drawn from one sample of a study of tumor and adjacent non-tumor tissue in lung cancer. TCRdb reprocessed the multiplex PCR reads with MiXCR, giving one entry per CDR3 protein. In the table there are some 80,000 distinct CDR3 sequences, roughly 80% of which are singletons. The sequencing input was distant non-tumor lung tissue. These receptors were obtained from a man in his 60s with non-small cell lung cancer. The CDR3 runs from the conserved cysteine through the conserved F or W. A D gene is named only where the DNA matches it firmly. The size of a clone is reported for some rows only, either as once, few or many, or as a class for expanded clones.

J gene: TRBJ2-3
clone size: -
V gene: TRBV11-2
D gene: -
CDR3 protein: CSSSLVGGRGGNQTDTQYF
CDR3 DNA: TGTTCCAGCAGCTTAGTGGGGGGGCGCGGTGGCAATCAGACAGATACGCAGTATTTT

J gene: TRBJ2-6
clone size: -
V gene: TRBV4-2
D gene: -
CDR3 protein: CASSQEGGSGANVLTF
CDR3 DNA: TGTGCCAGCAGCCAAGAGGGCGGCTCTGGGGCCAACGTCCTGACTTTC

J gene: TRBJ2-3
clone size: -
V gene: TRBV11-3
D gene: -
CDR3 protein: CASSPRMSRVTDTQYF
CDR3 DNA: TGTGCTAGCAGCCCACGCATGTCGAGGGTCACAGATACGCAGTATTTT

J gene: TRBJ2-3
clone size: once
V gene: TRBV29-1
D gene: -
CDR3 protein: CSVKGITDTQYF
CDR3 DNA: TGTAGCGTTAAGGGGATTACAGATACGCAGTATTTT

J gene: TRBJ2-2
clone size: -
V gene: TRBV29-1
D gene: -
CDR3 protein: CSVTGASWFTGELFF
CDR3 DNA: TGCAGTGTGACCGGGGCTAGCTGGTTCACCGGGGAGCTGTTTTTT

J gene: TRBJ2-5
clone size: -
V gene: TRBV6-1
D gene: TRBD2
CDR3 protein: CASSEQTSGDKIQYF
CDR3 DNA: TGTGCCAGCAGTGAACAAACTAGCGGGGATAAGATCCAGTACTTC

J gene: TRBJ2-2
clone size: -
V gene: TRBV11-2
D gene: -
CDR3 protein: CASSLRGTGGELFF
CDR3 DNA: TGTGCCAGCAGTTTACGGGGGACGGGCGGGGAGCTGTTTTTT

J gene: TRBJ2-5
clone size: -
V gene: TRBV11-3
D gene: -
CDR3 protein: CASCLDSGARRGETQYF
CDR3 DNA: TGTGCCAGCTGCTTAGATTCTGGCGCGAGGAGGGGAGAGACCCAGTACTTC

J gene: TRBJ2-3
clone size: -
V gene: TRBV4-1
D gene: TRBD2
CDR3 protein: CASSHQLAGTNTQYF
CDR3 DNA: TGCGCAAGCAGCCATCAACTAGCGGGGACAAATACACAGTATTTT

J gene: TRBJ1-6
clone size: -
V gene: TRBV20-1
D gene: -
CDR3 protein: CSVRDRELNLPLHF
CDR3 DNA: TGCAGTGTTAGAGATCGGGAACTCAATTTACCCCTCCACTTT

J gene: TRBJ1-2
clone size: many
V gene: TRBV28
D gene: TRBD1
CDR3 protein: CASSSPGAGGSVWEDYGYTF
CDR3 DNA: TGTGCCAGCAGTTCCCCGGGGGCAGGGGGCTCTGTCTGGGAAGACTATGGCTACACCTTC

J gene: TRBJ2-5
clone size: -
V gene: TRBV11-2
D gene: -
CDR3 protein: CAGCSTMVGPKETQYF
CDR3 DNA: TGTGCCGGTTGCTCCACAATGGTGGGGCCAAAGGAGACCCAGTACTTC

J gene: TRBJ2-3
clone size: -
V gene: TRBV5-1
D gene: -
CDR3 protein: CASSLLSVVTDTQYF
CDR3 DNA: TGCGCCAGCAGCTTGCTGAGCGTCGTCACAGATACGCAGTATTTT

J gene: TRBJ1-4
clone size: -
V gene: TRBV20-1
D gene: TRBD1
CDR3 protein: CSAKDDRGDEKMSF
CDR3 DNA: TGCAGTGCCAAGGACGACAGGGGTGATGAAAAAATGTCTTTT

J gene: TRBJ1-4
clone size: -
V gene: TRBV11-3
D gene: -
CDR3 protein: CTSSLQGREKLFF
CDR3 DNA: TGTACCAGCAGTTTACAGGGTCGTGAAAAACTGTTTTTT

J gene: TRBJ2-5
clone size: -
V gene: TRBV5-4
D gene: -
CDR3 protein: CASSLSRSAETQYF
CDR3 DNA: TGTGCCAGCAGCTTGTCGAGGAGCGCCGAGACTCAGTACTTC

J gene: TRBJ2-7
clone size: -
V gene: TRBV5-4
D gene: -
CDR3 protein: CASSLTLGSYEQYF
CDR3 DNA: TGTGCCAGCAGCTTAACTCTAGGAAGTTACGAGCAGTACTTC

J gene: TRBJ1-6
clone size: -
V gene: TRBV11-3
D gene: TRBD1
CDR3 protein: CTSSSTTGNSPFHF
CDR3 DNA: TGTACCAGCAGCTCTACGACAGGGAATTCACCCTTCCACTTT

J gene: TRBJ1-5
clone size: -
V gene: TRBV4-3
D gene: -
CDR3 protein: CASSQDIAGTTDTQHF
CDR3 DNA: TGCGCCAGCAGCCAAGATATAGCGGGCACCACCGATACGCAGCATTTT

J gene: TRBJ2-1
clone size: -
V gene: TRBV11-3
D gene: -
CDR3 protein: CASSLVAPPSKHLF
CDR3 DNA: TGTGCCAGCAGCTTAGTTGCACCCCCTAGCAAGCATTTATTC

J gene: TRBJ1-1
clone size: -
V gene: TRBV7-2
D gene: TRBD1
CDR3 protein: CTSSLRGTAMNTEAFF
CDR3 DNA: TGTACCAGCAGCTTACGAGGGACAGCCATGAACACTGAAGCTTTCTTT

J gene: TRBJ2-2
clone size: few
V gene: TRBV11-2
D gene: -
CDR3 protein: CASSLKAGLFPGELFF
CDR3 DNA: TGTGCCAGCAGCTTAAAGGCGGGTTTATTCCCCGGGGAGCTGTTTTTT

J gene: TRBJ2-3
clone size: once
V gene: TRBV6-5
D gene: -
CDR3 protein: CAISAGIDMQYF
CDR3 DNA: TGTGCCATCAGCGCAGGCATAGATATGCAGTATTTT

J gene: TRBJ1-1
clone size: -
V gene: TRBV4-3
D gene: TRBD1
CDR3 protein: CASTLTGVGTEAFF
CDR3 DNA: TGCGCCAGTACCCTAACAGGGGTGGGAACTGAAGCTTTCTTT

J gene: TRBJ2-1
clone size: -
V gene: TRBV2
D gene: -
CDR3 protein: CASINARRDEQLF
CDR3 DNA: TGTGCCAGCATCAACGCACGACGGGATGAGCAGCTCTTC

J gene: TRBJ1-6
clone size: medium-sized
V gene: TRBV11-3
D gene: TRBD1
CDR3 protein: CASSSTTGNSPLHF
CDR3 DNA: TGTGCCAGCAGCTCTACGACAGGGAATTCACCCCTCCACTTT

J gene: TRBJ1-2
clone size: -
V gene: TRBV6-5
D gene: -
CDR3 protein: CASSSPGQIATNYGYTF
CDR3 DNA: TGTGCCAGCAGTTCGCCTGGACAGATAGCGACTAACTATGGCTACACCTTC

J gene: TRBJ1-1
clone size: few
V gene: TRBV6-1
D gene: -
CDR3 protein: CASSEVSGDMGNTEAFF
CDR3 DNA: TGTGCCAGCAGTGAAGTATCCGGTGACATGGGGAACACTGAAGCTTTCTTT

J gene: TRBJ1-6
clone size: medium-sized
V gene: TRBV20-1
D gene: -
CDR3 protein: CSATLTGASPLHF
CDR3 DNA: TGCAGTGCCACCTTGACTGGGGCTTCACCCCTCCACTTT

J gene: TRBJ1-5
clone size: many
V gene: TRBV7-9
D gene: -
CDR3 protein: CASSHSPGQPQHF
CDR3 DNA: TGTGCCAGCAGCCACTCTCCGGGTCAGCCCCAGCATTTT

J gene: TRBJ1-1
clone size: -
V gene: TRBV11-2
D gene: -
CDR3 protein: CAGLQGHQNTEAFF
CDR3 DNA: TGTGCCGGCCTACAAGGACACCAGAACACTGAAGCTTTCTTT

J gene: TRBJ2-7
clone size: -
V gene: TRBV6-5
D gene: -
CDR3 protein: CASSYSWGPSDYEQYF
CDR3 DNA: TGTGCCAGCAGTTACTCGTGGGGACCCAGCGACTACGAGCAGTACTTC

J gene: TRBJ2-5
clone size: many
V gene: TRBV7-9
D gene: -
CDR3 protein: CASSLDLAGRTETQYF
CDR3 DNA: TGTGCCAGCAGCTTAGATTTGGCAGGGAGGACAGAGACCCAGTACTTC

J gene: TRBJ1-1
clone size: -
V gene: TRBV6-5
D gene: TRBD1
CDR3 protein: CACSYRGTWRNTEAFF
CDR3 DNA: TGTGCCTGCAGTTACAGGGGGACATGGCGGAACACTGAAGCTTTCTTT

J gene: TRBJ2-6
clone size: -
V gene: TRBV11-2
D gene: TRBD1
CDR3 protein: CVINLVPKDRPSGANVLTF
CDR3 DNA: TGTGTCATCAACTTAGTTCCAAAGGACAGGCCCTCTGGGGCCAACGTCCTGACTTTC

J gene: TRBJ2-5
clone size: -
V gene: TRBV6-5
D gene: -
CDR3 protein: CATSDIGTAGVQYF
CDR3 DNA: TGTGCCACCAGTGATATCGGGACCGCAGGGGTCCAGTACTTC

J gene: TRBJ2-2
clone size: -
V gene: TRBV29-1
D gene: -
CDR3 protein: CSVAHTARAGELFF
CDR3 DNA: TGCAGCGTCGCTCATACTGCTAGAGCCGGGGAGCTGTTTTTT

J gene: TRBJ2-6
clone size: -
V gene: TRBV20-1
D gene: -
CDR3 protein: CSARGTGTGVNVLTF
CDR3 DNA: TGCAGTGCTAGAGGTACCGGAACCGGGGTCAACGTCCTGACTTTC

J gene: TRBJ2-1
clone size: -
V gene: TRBV11-3
D gene: -
CDR3 protein: CASSALTNELFF
CDR3 DNA: TGTGCCAGCAGCGCCCTAACCAATGAGCTGTTCTTC

J gene: TRBJ2-7
clone size: -
V gene: TRBV12-3/TRBV12-4
D gene: -
CDR3 protein: CTSSKGSEQCF
CDR3 DNA: TGTACCAGCAGTAAGGGCTCCGAGCAGTGCTTC

J gene: TRBJ1-6
clone size: few
V gene: TRBV11-2
D gene: -
CDR3 protein: CASSLGGDNNSPIHF
CDR3 DNA: TGTGCCAGCAGCTTGGGAGGCGACAATAATTCACCCATCCACTTT

J gene: TRBJ2-1
clone size: -
V gene: TRBV29-1
D gene: -
CDR3 protein: CSVLTGEGNEQFF
CDR3 DNA: TGCAGCGTTCTGACGGGAGAGGGCAATGAGCAGTTCTTC

J gene: TRBJ2-3
clone size: -
V gene: TRBV30
D gene: TRBD2
CDR3 protein: CACEPRGGSGGIDTHYF
CDR3 DNA: TGTGCCTGTGAACCCCGGGGGGGTAGCGGGGGAATAGATACGCACTATTTT

J gene: TRBJ2-4
clone size: -
V gene: TRBV5-1
D gene: -
CDR3 protein: CVCSMTSAKNIQYF
CDR3 DNA: TGCGTCTGCAGCATGACTAGTGCCAAAAACATTCAGTACTTC

J gene: TRBJ1-2
clone size: -
V gene: TRBV28
D gene: -
CDR3 protein: CSSSYSGYGYTF
CDR3 DNA: TGTTCCAGCAGTTACTCTGGATATGGCTACACCTTC

J gene: TRBJ2-3
clone size: -
V gene: TRBV14
D gene: -
CDR3 protein: CASSQGGETDTQYF
CDR3 DNA: TGTGCTAGCAGCCAAGGGGGGGAAACAGATACGCAGTATTTT

J gene: TRBJ1-4
clone size: -
V gene: TRBV20-1
D gene: -
CDR3 protein: CSAFTTFLARNEKLIF
CDR3 DNA: TGCAGTGCTTTCACGACCTTCTTGGCCCGAAATGAAAAACTGATTTTT

J gene: TRBJ2-1
clone size: -
V gene: TRBV11-3
D gene: TRBD2
CDR3 protein: CISSLVGTSRREKQFF
CDR3 DNA: TGTATCAGCAGCTTAGTTGGGACTAGCCGGAGGGAGAAGCAGTTCTTC

J gene: TRBJ2-3
clone size: few
V gene: TRBV12-3/TRBV12-4
D gene: TRBD2
CDR3 protein: CASSRESGGVTGPYF
CDR3 DNA: TGTGCCAGCAGTCGGGAGAGCGGGGGAGTCACTGGGCCGTATTTT

J gene: TRBJ1-1
clone size: once
V gene: TRBV11-3
D gene: -
CDR3 protein: CDSSFGGIVGAFF
CDR3 DNA: TGTGACAGCAGTTTCGGGGGGATAGTGGGAGCTTTCTTT

J gene: TRBJ2-5
clone size: -
V gene: TRBV25-1
D gene: TRBD1
CDR3 protein: CASGTGGVFAQYF
CDR3 DNA: TGTGCCAGCGGAACAGGGGGCGTTTTTGCCCAGTACTTC

J gene: TRBJ1-1
clone size: once
V gene: TRBV5-1
D gene: TRBD1
CDR3 protein: CASSLVPTGTGGLITEAFF
CDR3 DNA: TGCGCCAGCAGCTTGGTGCCAACCGGGACAGGGGGGTTGATCACTGAAGCTTTCTTT